This entry lists 19 T cell receptor beta chains sequenced from one sample in a study of blood T cell repertoires in COVID-19. Sequenced by immunoSEQ multiplex PCR; TCRdb stores in-frame clones only, minus some. Among approximately 76,000 clones, around 80% were seen once, and the ten largest hold 30% to 45%. The sequenced sample was peripheral blood. The receptors were gathered from an elderly man with active or convalescent COVID-19.

The V call is TRBV7-7, the J call TRBJ2-2; 8 bases are a match to TRBD1. With 5 bases clipped from V and 1 base from J, the junction kept 3 bases outside the gene matches. The CDR3 covers 15 residues. The germline V gene has CDR1 SSHAT and CDR2 FNYEAQ (reference sequence). CDR3 in amino acids: CASSPGTGNTGELFF. DNA of the CDR3: TGTGCCAGCAGCCCCGGGACAGGGAACACCGGGGAGCTGTTTTTT.

This rearrangement joins TRBV7-9 to TRBJ2-5; weak D call: TRBD1 (6 bases). This CDR3 has 13 residues. Trimming took off 4 bases at V and 2 bases at J, with 8 bases between the two ends. CDR1 is SEHNR and CDR2 is FQNEAQ in the germline V gene (reference sequence). Here the CDR3 reads CASSWTAQETQYF. The CDR3 DNA reads TGTGCCAGCAGCTGGACAGCTCAAGAGACCCAGTACTTC. Full variable domain (missing parts from reference TRBV7-9 and TRBJ2-5): DTGVSQNPRHKITKRGQNVTFRCDPISEHNRLYWYRQTLGQGPEFLTYFQNEAQLEKSRLLSDRFSAERPKGSFSTLEIQRTEQGDSAMYLCASSWTAQETQYFGPGTRLLVL.

The chain employs TRBV29-1 and TRBJ2-2; a weak D match, TRBD2 (6 bases). The V gene lost 3 bases and the J gene lost 7 bases, with 12 bases spanning the gap. CDR1 is SQVTM and CDR2 is ANQGSEA in the germline V gene. The CDR3 sequence is 13 residues long. CDR3 bases: TGCAGCGTTGACGGGAGTAGAGTCGGGGAGCTGTTTTTT. Protein: CSVDGSRVGELFF.

The rearrangement joins TRBV7-2 to TRBJ2-7; TRBD2 matches 11 bases. Germline V gene sequence: CDR1 SGHTA, CDR2 FQGNSA. V lost 3 bases and J lost 4; bases outside the gene matches: 2. The CDR3 is made up of 14 amino acids. CDR3 coding DNA: TGTGCCAGCAGCTTCGGACTAGCGGGTTACGAGCAGTACTTC. It is translated as CASSFGLAGYEQYF. Full variable domain (missing parts from reference TRBV7-2 and TRBJ2-7): GAGVSQSPSNKVTEKGKDVELRCDPISGHTALYWYRQSLGQGLEFLIYFQGNSAPDKSGLPSDRFSAERTGGSVSTLTIQRTQQEDSAVYLCASSFGLAGYEQYFGPGTRLTVT.

This chain joins TRBV5-1 and TRBJ2-6, with 7 bases lining up with TRBD1. The V and J ends lost 6 bases and 2 bases, in that order; junction bases with no gene match: 8. This CDR3 has 16 amino acids. Per germline, CDR1 SGHRS and CDR2 YFSETQ. CDR3 protein: CASIPGQTPGANVLTF. CDR3 sequence (DNA): TGCGCCAGCATCCCGGGACAGACTCCTGGGGCCAACGTCCTGACTTTC.

The CDR3 nucleotides are TGTGCCAGCAAAAGACAAATGAACACTGAAGCTTTCTTT. This encodes CASKRQMNTEAFF. This chain joins TRBV6-4 and TRBJ1-1; no clear D gene. V lost 7 bases to trimming and J lost 0 bases, with 9 bases between them. Germline V gene data show CDR1 as MRHNA and CDR2 as SNTAGT. The CDR3 sequence is 13 residues long.

This chain uses TRBV29-1 with TRBJ2-1, with D maybe TRBD1 (6 bases). The CDR3 sequence is 10 residues long. With 6 bases removed from V and 14 bases from J, the gap between germline ends came to 14 bases. Germline CDR1 SQVTM, CDR2 ANQGSEA. The CDR3 protein is CSVAGSGEFF. The CDR3 nucleotides are TGCAGCGTGGCAGGGTCAGGGGAGTTCTTC.

This chain links TRBV5-1 with TRBJ2-7, with 9 bases fitting TRBD2. The CDR3 extends over 15 amino acids. V shed 0 bases, J shed 6 bases, and the junction held 7 bases outside the gene matches. Germline V lookup: CDR1 SGHRS, CDR2 YFSETQ. CDR3 amino acids: CASSLGAGGNAEQYF. CDR3 sequence (DNA): TGCGCCAGCAGCTTGGGCGCGGGGGGGAATGCCGAGCAGTACTTC.

There are many counts of this clone. This rearrangement joins TRBV4-1 to TRBJ1-2; D not resolved. Trimming took off 1 base at V and 3 bases at J, with 9 bases between the two ends. CDR1 and CDR2 from the germline V gene are MGHRA and YSYEKL. The CDR3 sequence is 14 residues long. Here the CDR3 DNA reads TGCGCCAGCAGCCAAGGTGGCCTTTACTATGGCTACACCTTC. This codes for CASSQGGLYYGYTF.

The V and J genes are TRBV29-1 and TRBJ1-3, with 8 bases fitting TRBD1. With V trimmed by 7 bases and J by 2 bases, 4 bases remained unmatched. The CDR3 has 13 residues. Germline V gene data show CDR1 as SQVTM and CDR2 as ANQGSEA. The chain's CDR3 is CSARTGPGNTIYF. CDR3 nucleotide sequence: TGCAGCGCTCGGACAGGGCCTGGAAACACCATATATTTT.

The chain couples TRBV4-3 to TRBJ2-3, with 10 bases matching TRBD1. Per germline, CDR1 LGHNA and CDR2 YSLEER. The CDR3 covers 17 residues. V trimming: 3 bases; J trimming: 3 bases; junction bases outside the gene matches: 9. The CDR3 coding sequence is TGCGCCAGCAGCCAGGAGATGACAGGGGGCCTTACAGATACGCAGTATTTT. It specifies CASSQEMTGGLTDTQYF.

V and J are TRBV6-5 and TRBJ1-1; D is unresolved. V gave up 5 bases and J gave up 6 bases, with 13 bases separating them. Germline V gene sequence: CDR1 MNHEY, CDR2 SVGAGI. The CDR3 spans 13 residues. The CDR3 DNA follows: TGTGCCAGCAGTACGACACCCGGCTCTGAAGCTTTCTTT. Translation gives CASSTTPGSEAFF.

The chain carries TRBV5-1 and TRBJ2-1; weak D call: TRBD2 (6 bases). There are 16 residues in the CDR3. Germline assignment: CDR1 SGHRS and CDR2 YFSETQ. The V end was cut by 3 bases, the J end by 1 base, with 14 bases between. The DNA of the CDR3 is TGCGCCAGCAGCTCGGGGGTGGCAGATTCCTACAATGAGCAGTTCTTC. Protein sequence: CASSSGVADSYNEQFF. The variable domain in full, with the rest retrieved from reference TRBV5-1 and TRBJ2-1, is KAGVTQTPRYLIKTRGQQVTLSCSPISGHRSVSWYQQTPGQGLQFLFEYFSETQRNKGNFPGRFSGRQFSNSRSEMNVSTLELGDSALYLCASSSGVADSYNEQFFGPGTRLTVL.

V and J are TRBV18 and TRBJ2-7; the match to TRBD2 covers 9 bases. The CDR3 sequence is 17 residues long. Looked up from germline, CDR1 is KGHSH and CDR2 is LQKENI. V was pared by 3 bases and J by 3 bases, with 12 bases of the junction left unmatched. This CDR3 is CASSPTLSGRGNYEQYF. The CDR3 coding sequence is TGTGCCAGCTCACCTACACTTAGCGGGAGAGGTAACTACGAGCAGTACTTC.

This clone was counted a single time. The chain carries TRBV14 and TRBJ2-5, with 7 bases lining up with TRBD2. This CDR3 is 17 amino acids long. CDR1 and CDR2 from the germline V gene are SGHDN and FVKESK. Trimming removed 0 bases from V and 5 bases from J; junction bases left unmatched: 12. The DNA of the CDR3 is TGTGCCAGCAGCCAAGATCTGGGAAACGGGAGGTACGAGACCCAGTACTTC. Its translation: CASSQDLGNGRYETQYF.

The genes are TRBV3-1 (or the pseudogene TRBV3-2) and TRBJ2-5; 10 positions agree with TRBD2. Trimming cost V 1 base and J 4 bases; bases outside gene matches: 0. Germline V gene sequence: CDR1 LGHDT, CDR2 YNNKEL (reference sequence). The CDR3 length is 14 residues. The CDR3 loop reads CASSQGLAGETQYF. Written as DNA, the CDR3 is TGTGCCAGCAGCCAAGGACTAGCGGGAGAGACCCAGTACTTC.

In DNA, the CDR3 is TGTGCCAGCAGTTACTCGAAGGGAGGGCCGCAGAATGAGCAGTTCTTC. Residues: CASSYSKGGPQNEQFF. This sequence joins TRBV6-6 and TRBJ2-1; 7 bases fit TRBD2. This CDR3 has 16 residues. Germline CDR1 MNHNY, CDR2 SVGAGI (reference sequence). V was pared by 0 bases and J by 7 bases, with 9 bases of the junction left unmatched.

The rearrangement joins TRBV2 to TRBJ2-5; 12 positions agree with TRBD2. CDR3 length: 14 amino acids. Losses at the gene ends were 5 bases for V and 2 bases for J; bases not matched to a gene: 0. Germline assignment: CDR1 SNHLY and CDR2 FYNNEI. CDR3 DNA: TGTGCCAGCAGTCTAGCGGGGGGGCAAGAGACCCAGTACTTC. Residues: CASSLAGGQETQYF. Looking up the rest from reference TRBV2 and TRBJ2-5 gives the full variable domain: EPEVTQTPSHQVTQMGQEVILRCVPISNHLYFYWYRQILGQKVEFLVSFYNNEISEKSEIFDDQFSVERPDGSNFTLKIRSTKLEDSAMYFCASSLAGGQETQYFGPGTRLLVL.

In this sample, this clone turned up a few times. The chain is built from TRBV14 and TRBJ1-1, with D perhaps TRBD1 (6 bases). Trimming took off 4 bases at V and 11 bases at J, with 14 bases between the two ends. Per germline, CDR1 SGHDN and CDR2 FVKESK. The CDR3 is 12 residues long. CDR3 DNA: TGTGCCAGCAGCCCGGGGGGCCCCAGGGCTTTCTTT. It yields the protein CASSPGGPRAFF.